These 25 T cell receptor beta chains were sequenced from one sample in a study of identifying expanded T cells in peripheral blood. Assay used: immunoSEQ multiplex PCR; TCRdb lists only in-frame clones, some missing. Here the sample spans around 100,000 clones, approximately 89% being singletons. Sequenced input: blood. All receptors come from a person between 18 and 75 years old in good health.

The V call is TRBV10-3, the J call TRBJ2-6, with unresolved D. In germline, CDR1 is ENHRY, CDR2 SYGVKD. V was cut by 10 bases and J by 1 base, with 14 bases left in between. There are 15 residues in the CDR3. The CDR3 DNA reads as TGTGCCACCACAAGGGCTGGTTCTGGGGCCAACGTCCTGACTTTC. Its translation: CATTRAGSGANVLTF.

The rearrangement joins TRBV29-1 to TRBJ2-1, with 10 positions matching TRBD2. The CDR3 is 17 amino acids. CDR1 is SQVTM, CDR2 ANQGSEA, per germline. V lost 1 base and J lost 4; bases outside the gene matches: 10. Here the CDR3 reads CSVEGTAGGPGYNEQFF. CDR3 nucleotide sequence: TGCAGCGTTGAAGGTACAGCGGGAGGGCCGGGTTACAATGAGCAGTTCTTC.

The V and J genes are TRBV10-1 and TRBJ1-1; the D is unclear. Trimming cost V 3 bases and J 0 bases, with 11 bases left between them. From germline, CDR1 is WNHNN and CDR2 SYGVQD (reference sequence). This CDR3 spans 15 amino acids. The CDR3 sequence is CASSDTSRMNTEAFF. The DNA for the CDR3 is TGCGCCAGCAGTGACACTAGTCGGATGAACACTGAAGCTTTCTTT.

The chain employs TRBV5-1 and TRBJ2-1; D is undetermined. The ends were cut back, 0 bases at V and 0 bases at J, with 13 bases in the middle. Germline V lookup: CDR1 SGHRS, CDR2 YFSETQ. The CDR3 length is 17 residues. CDR3 in DNA: TGCGCCAGCAGCTTGGAATTTCGCGGAAGCTCCTACAATGAGCAGTTCTTC. It translates to CASSLEFRGSSYNEQFF.

This clone was seen more than once but under ten times. The CDR3 region is CATSGHNSPLHF. The CDR3 coding sequence is TGTGCCACCAGCGGACATAATTCACCCCTCCACTTT. The V call is TRBV15, the J call TRBJ1-6; D is uncertain. CDR1 LNHNV and CDR2 YYDKDF come from the germline V gene (reference sequence). Trimming pared 5 bases from V and 5 bases from J, leaving 4 bases between. This CDR3 is built from 12 residues. The whole variable domain, filled in from reference TRBV15 and TRBJ1-6, reads DAMVIQNPRYQVTQFGKPVTLSCSQTLNHNVMYWYQQKSSQAPKLLFHYYDKDFNNEADTPDNFQSRRPNTSFCFLDIRSPGLGDTAMYLCATSGHNSPLHFGNGTRLTVT.

The V and J genes are TRBV19 and TRBJ1-1; maybe TRBD1 (5 bases). The CDR3 contains 15 residues. The V and J ends lost 0 bases and 4 bases respectively, with 12 bases between them. Looked up from germline, CDR1 is LNHDA and CDR2 is SQIVND (reference sequence). The CDR3 spells CASSIDPGRGTEAFF. In DNA, the CDR3 is TGTGCCAGTAGTATAGATCCGGGGAGGGGCACTGAAGCTTTCTTT.

This clone was seen more than once but under ten times. The J gene is TRBJ1-2, the V gene TRBV30; 8 bases line up with TRBD1. CDR3 length: 16 residues. Germline trimming cut 0 bases from V and 3 bases from J; bases unmatched to any gene: 9. Germline values: CDR1 GTSNPN, CDR2 SVGIG (reference sequence). The CDR3 is CAWSVSGGEEYYGYTF. CDR3 DNA sequence: TGTGCCTGGAGTGTGTCAGGGGGCGAAGAGTACTATGGCTACACCTTC.

The chain carries TRBV5-4 and TRBJ2-1, with 10 bases aligning to TRBD2. Germline values: CDR1 SGHNT, CDR2 YYREEE (reference sequence). This CDR3 is built from 16 residues. V dropped 4 bases and J dropped 8; count of bases not matched to a gene: 12. Written as DNA, the CDR3 is TGTGCCAGCAGCCCTAGCAGGAGCGGGGGGGTATATGAGCAGTTCTTC. This sequence encodes CASSPSRSGGVYEQFF.

The CDR3 sequence: CASRRTGDYGYTF. As DNA, the CDR3 is TGTGCCAGCAGGCGGACAGGGGACTATGGCTACACCTTC. This rearrangement joins TRBV27 to TRBJ1-2, with 9 bases fitting TRBD1. Trimming removed 6 bases from V and 3 bases from J; junction bases left unmatched: 2. CDR3 length equals 13 residues. CDR1 and CDR2 (germline): MNHEY, SMNVEV (reference sequence).

The genes are TRBV14 and TRBJ2-2; D gene ambiguous. The germline V gene encodes CDR1 SGHDN and CDR2 FVKESK. V lost 2 bases to trimming and J lost 7 bases, with 2 bases between them. The CDR3 has 11 residues. CDR3 amino acids: CASSQFGELFF. CDR3 bases: TGTGCCAGCAGCCAATTCGGGGAGCTGTTTTTT.

The rearrangement links TRBV5-1 to TRBJ1-4; 8 positions match TRBD1. J lost 6 bases, V lost 0 bases, and 4 bases had no gene match. Per germline, CDR1 SGHRS and CDR2 YFSETQ. This CDR3 has 15 residues. CDR3 sequence: CASSLATGGDEKLFF. CDR3 nucleotides: TGCGCCAGCAGCTTGGCCACAGGGGGAGATGAAAAACTGTTTTTT.

The chain couples TRBV2 to TRBJ2-2; D is unresolved. Between the trimmed V and J ends, which lost 9 bases and 3 bases, there was a span of 11 bases. Germline assignment: CDR1 SNHLY and CDR2 FYNNEI. The CDR3 is 13 amino acids. CDR3 DNA: TGTGCCAGTTCTTTAAGTTACACCGGGGAGCTGTTTTTT. It translates to CASSLSYTGELFF.

The chain uses TRBV11-2 and TRBJ2-7; D remains ambiguous. There are 11 residues in the CDR3. V lost 4 bases and J 4 bases, leaving 5 bases between the germline ends. Germline values: CDR1 SGHAT, CDR2 FQNNGV. Written as DNA, the CDR3 is TGTGCCAGCAGCTCGTCTTACGAGCAGTACTTC. It yields the protein CASSSSYEQYF. Full variable domain (remainder filled in from reference TRBV11-2 and TRBJ2-7): EAGVAQSPRYKIIEKRQSVAFWCNPISGHATLYWYQQILGQGPKLLIQFQNNGVVDDSQLPKDRFSAERLKGVDSTLKIQPAKLEDSAVYLCASSSSYEQYFGPGTRLTVT.

The chain couples TRBV5-1 to TRBJ1-5, with a weak D call TRBD1 (5 bases). This CDR3 has 13 residues. The V end lost 3 bases, the J end lost 3 bases, and 7 bases lay between the germline ends. Germline assignment: CDR1 SGHRS and CDR2 YFSETQ. The CDR3 DNA is TGCGCCAGCAGCTGGGGACTCAATCAGCCCCAGCATTTT. Its translation is CASSWGLNQPQHF.

This clone was recorded a few times. The chain employs TRBV7-3 and TRBJ1-5; D is unclear. CDR1 SGHTA and CDR2 FQGTGA come from the germline V gene. CDR3 size: 9 residues. CDR3 sequence: CVADQPQHF. CDR3 DNA sequence: TGTGTAGCGGATCAGCCCCAGCATTTT. Looking up the rest from reference TRBV7-3 and TRBJ1-5 gives the full variable domain: GAGVSQTPSNKVTEKGKYVELRCDPISGHTALYWYRQSLGQGPEFLIYFQGTGAADDSGLPNDRFFAVRPEGSVSTLKIQRTERGDSAVYLCVADQPQHFGDGTRLSIL.

The V gene is TRBV5-1, the J gene TRBJ1-3, with D unresolved. V dropped 4 bases and J dropped 1 base, with 6 bases sitting between them. There are 13 residues in the CDR3. Germline V gene lookup returns CDR1 SGHRS and CDR2 YFSETQ. CDR3 residues: CASSPGSGNTIYF. The CDR3 DNA reads TGCGCCAGCAGCCCGGGATCTGGAAACACCATATATTTT.

The chain employs TRBV10-3 and TRBJ2-5; 8 bases are a match to TRBD2. The CDR3 has 14 residues. CDR1 is ENHRY, CDR2 SYGVKD, per germline. Trimming removed 6 bases from V and 1 base from J; junction bases left unmatched: 4. CDR3 sequence reads: CAISAGGFQETQYF. DNA for the CDR3: TGTGCCATCAGCGCGGGAGGATTCCAAGAGACCCAGTACTTC.

The chain has TRBV7-2 and TRBJ2-7; D is possibly TRBD1 or TRBD2 (5 bases each). The CDR3 consists of 13 residues. Trimming left V 4 bases short and J 6 bases short, with 13 bases between. Germline CDR1 is SGHTA and CDR2 is FQGNSA. CDR3 DNA sequence: TGTGCCAGCAGCTCCCGGGACCCTCCCGAGCAGTACTTC. Protein sequence: CASSSRDPPEQYF.

The chain links TRBV18 to TRBJ2-2, with no clear D. Germline V gene data show CDR1 as KGHSH and CDR2 as LQKENI. V was trimmed by 2 bases and J by 3 bases, leaving 10 bases between them. The CDR3 covers 15 residues. The CDR3, as DNA: TGTGCCAGCTCACCAAATAGTGCGTACACCGGGGAGCTGTTTTTT. This sequence encodes CASSPNSAYTGELFF.

The V and J genes are TRBV25-1 and TRBJ2-1, with 13 bases fitting TRBD2. CDR1 and CDR2 from the germline V gene are MGHDK and SYGVNS. J gave up 6 bases and V 4 bases, and 6 bases lay outside the gene matches. CDR3 length: 16 residues. CDR3 nucleotide sequence: TGTGCCAGCAGTGTTCGGACTAGCGGGAGTATCAATGAGCAGTTCTTC. Translated: CASSVRTSGSINEQFF.

V is TRBV19 and J is TRBJ1-3, with 9 bases aligning to TRBD1. V was pared by 4 bases and J by 1 base, with 5 bases of the junction left unmatched. In germline, CDR1 is LNHDA, CDR2 SQIVND (reference sequence). This CDR3 has 16 amino acids. Written as DNA, the CDR3 is TGTGCCAGTAGTAGGAGGACAGGGGAATCTGGAAACACCATATATTTT. This gives the protein CASSRRTGESGNTIYF.

This sequence joins TRBV29-1 and TRBJ1-2, with TRBD1 identical over 8 bases. Germline CDR1 SQVTM, CDR2 ANQGSEA. Trimming removed 6 bases from V and 7 bases from J; junction bases left unmatched: 19. This CDR3 has 16 amino acids. The CDR3 coding sequence is TGCAGCGTCGACACGGACAGGGCAGCAGGGAGGGTTGGCTACACCTTC. It specifies CSVDTDRAAGRVGYTF.

This clone has a handful of counts. This chain links TRBV5-6 with TRBJ1-3; D is possibly TRBD1 (5 bases). Trimming took off 3 bases at V and 2 bases at J, with 12 bases between the two ends. The CDR3 is 15 amino acids. Germline V gene lookup returns CDR1 SGHDT and CDR2 YYEEEE. DNA for the CDR3: TGTGCCAGCAGCTGGCTTAAGACAGCTGGAAACACCATATATTTT. It codes for CASSWLKTAGNTIYF.

The chain uses TRBV4-1 and TRBJ2-1, with 7 bases fitting TRBD2. The CDR3 consists of 15 residues. Per germline, CDR1 MGHRA and CDR2 YSYEKL. V lost 5 bases, J lost 7 bases, and 11 bases stayed unmatched. The CDR3 reads CASSDPGRSRNEQFF. The CDR3 bases are TGCGCCAGCAGCGACCCCGGGAGGAGTAGGAATGAGCAGTTCTTC.

The rearrangement links TRBV7-2 to TRBJ1-2, with 10 bases identical to TRBD1. The CDR3 is 16 amino acids. In germline, CDR1 is SGHTA, CDR2 FQGNSA. V lost 5 bases, J lost 6 bases, and 12 bases stayed unmatched. CDR3 DNA sequence: TGTGCCAGCAGCCTTGCTCCGGGACAGGGGAAGGATGGCTACACCTTC. The encoded protein is CASSLAPGQGKDGYTF.